A single T cell receptor (beta chain) is shown here with its context. This clone appeared a single time. Its specific antigen is unknown. One base away there is no much larger clone; base qualities are not given. This sample is part of a study of graft-versus-host responses after intestinal transplantation (dated by TCRdb to the early 2020s). Concerning the study at large: Recipients received multivisceral, liver-intestinal, or isolated intestinal transplants. Rather than going through the commercial service, samples from a few later patients were sequenced in-house on an Illumina MiSeq and processed with MiXCR. To identify alloreactive clones, pre-transplant mixed lymphocyte reaction products were sequenced and then compared with unstimulated pre-transplant donor and recipient T cells. The cohort enrolled some 24 intestinal transplant recipients, one of whom was a retransplant, and a few patients without pretransplant specimens were excluded. Donor T cell macrochimerism was defined as a peak of at least 4% donor T cells among recipient peripheral blood mononuclear cells. Every recipient was given anti-thymocyte globulin induction, followed by around three years of maintenance tacrolimus and steroids. Graft-versus-host and host-versus-graft alloreactive T cell clones were tracked in the graft, circulation and bone marrow after intestinal transplantation using bulk TCR-beta CDR3 sequencing. General study outcomes and caveats: Conclusions were limited by the relatively low number and heterogeneity of intestinal transplant patients. GvH clones were detected in recipient bone marrow, and some of these GvH clones were observed earlier in ileal mucosa or blood, consistent with an intestinal mucosal origin. In patients with donor T cell macrochimerism, the allografts had high GvH to HvG T cell clonal ratios. Peak levels of circulating GvH clones were associated with declines in HvG clones early after transplant.

Library preparation was by the immunoSEQ multiplex PCR assay. For most patients, genomic DNA was isolated with the Qiagen DNeasy Blood and Tissue Kit and shipped frozen to Adaptive Biotechnologies for TCR sequencing. Adaptive Biotechnologies carried out high-throughput TCR-beta CDR3 sequencing of genomic DNA for most patients. In the original analysis: Adaptive's ImmunoSEQ software supplied the TCR sequencing data for around 19 patients, while MiXCR and VDJtools were used to process three other patients. To correct CD4 versus CD8 sorting errors, any sequence found in both subsets at a frequency ratio below 5:1 was removed. CDR3 nucleotide sequences shared between donor and recipient were removed because their origin could not be assigned. To be classed as alloreactive, a clone needed at least 2-fold expansion over unstimulated cells and a minimum CFSE-low frequency of 0.002% (template counts) or 0.001% (read counts). Clones detected in sequenced pre-transplant spleen, lymph node, or MLR CFSE-low populations of the donor or recipient were defined as mappable. The cumulative frequency of alloreactive clones was calculated as a percentage of all sequences, weighted by copy number. TCRdb stores this immuneACCESS table with in-frame sequences only. Part of the clones is absent; in the studies checked, under half of the shortfall reflects unresolved V genes, and no reason is known for the rest. That table gives V, J and clone size, and the DNA gave D and trimming. Here the sample has around 77,000 clones; about 94% occur a single time. The ten largest clones take up about 0.53% of the sample.

The meaning of the sample's time point label: cells obtained before transplantation from donor or recipient. CD3+CD4+ and CD3+CD8+ populations were FACS-sorted from unstimulated pre-transplant donor and recipient cells taken from spleen or lymph nodes. From cysteine to phenylalanine, the CDR3 is 15 amino acids long. The kept DNA is CDR3 alone, 45 bases in frame from the first base. In the germline V gene, CDR1 corresponds to SGHTA and CDR2 to FQGTGA. V is pared back by 6 bases and J by 4 bases, with 18 bases lying between the germline termini. The sequencing here drew on unstimulated CD8+ T cells sorted from spleen or lymph node cells, taken before intestinal transplant. This receptor was taken from a human donor who received an intestinal transplant. The chain is made from TRBV7-3 and TRBJ1-2; possibly the D gene is TRBD1, per 6 matching bases. The encoded CDR3 is CASSIDRRSFYGYTF. The DNA reads as follows: TGTGCCAGCAGTATAGACAGGCGGTCCTTCTATGGCTACACCTTC.